A selection of T cell receptor beta chains follows, all from one sample in a study of Ad26.COV2.S vaccination and SARS-CoV-2 variants. The repertoire was sequenced with immunoSEQ multiplex PCR; TCRdb's copy has only in-frame clones and lacks some. The data show about 440,000 clones, around 91% seen once. Sequencing was performed on peripheral blood, taken in a trial of Ad26.COV2.S vaccine versus placebo. Receptors originate from a person aged 18-60 years who received the Ad26.COV2.S COVID-19 vaccine or a placebo. Each CDR3 is given with its conserved first and last residue.

>TRBV2|TRBJ1-2
CASRDRANYGYTF
>TRBV7-3|TRBJ2-1
CASSLTTTSGSDEQFF
>TRBV30|TRBJ1-4
CAWTGDLPNEKLFF
>TRBV5-4|TRBJ1-1
CASSFAGNTEAFF
>TRBV9|TRBJ2-2
CASSSGRGPGTNTGELFF
>TRBV18|TRBJ1-5
CASSPRTGDNQPQHF
>TRBV28|TRBJ1-2
CASKRNGYTF
>TRBV6-4|TRBJ2-1
CAEIGLAVDSYNEQFF
>TRBV6-2/TRBV6-3|TRBJ2-3
CASSFPGPTDTQYF
>TRBV2|TRBJ2-1
CASSQRLAGDRDEQFF
>TRBV28|TRBJ1-5
CASRTERYQPQHF